This TCR beta chain was sequenced for a study of molecular identifiers for immune sequencing clone quantification (dated by TCRdb to 2016 to 2019). A note on the overall study: For a replicate experiment, RNA from approximately 20,000 or 100,000 naive CD8 T cells was divided into five aliquots, and four of the five aliquots were sequenced. This methods study benchmarked molecular-identifier clustering-based TCR repertoire sequencing (MIDCIRS) and TCR RNA copy counting, using CD8 T cells to do so.

Results and caveats for the whole study, not just this receptor: A single cell's worth of spiked-in Jurkat TCR RNA was reported detectable even among under 1.1 million naive CD8 T cells. Identical TCR molecules sharing a barcode could cause highly expanded clone sizes to be underestimated. Modeling indicated roughly 3.3 TCR RNA copies recovered per cell, compared with around 9.8 by digital PCR, which implies a capture efficiency of 25% to 35%. In CMV-specific effector cells, clones with more than 20 RNA copies accounted for over 98% of molecules, whereas in naive cells such clones accounted for under 1%. Spiked-in Jurkat TCR RNA (approximately 10 copies' worth), which is not part of the donor repertoire, was contained in the naive libraries. Without barcode sub-clustering, chimeric consensus sequences inflated TCR diversity; chimeras reached as high as 47%.

Libraries of naive CD8 T cells were built from anywhere between roughly 20,000 and 1,100,000 sorted cells, with 10%, 30% or 50% of the purified RNA used. Naive CD8 T cells, defined as CD8+CD4-CCR7+CD45RA+, were FACS-sorted into RLT Plus buffer on a BD FACSAria II. Detection sensitivity was tested by spiking Jurkat RNA equal to approximately 9 TCR copies' worth into samples containing about 17,000-1,000,000 naive CD8 T cells. Enrichment of CD8 T cells was performed with RosetteSep CD8+ T Cell Enrichment Cocktail and Ficoll-Paque, after which ACK red cell lysis was carried out. Libraries came from PCR. Sequencing instrument: NextSeq 500. Bulk TCR libraries were generated as previously described, with the TCR primers listed in Table S5 used. Total RNA was purified with the Qiagen AllPrep DNA/RNA kit. Before analysis, reads from multiple sequencing runs of the same library were pooled. In the paper's pipeline: Reads were retained only if an exact TCR constant sequence was present, and the retained reads were trimmed to 150 nt and grouped according to their 12-nt molecular barcodes. Within each barcode group, reads were sub-clustered at a 15% Levenshtein threshold, and quality-weighted consensus sequences were built per RNA molecule. Non-functional sequences were discarded, and so were lower-count sequences lying one edit away from another sequence. Based on fitting two negative binomial distributions, any barcode sub-cluster with under 20% of the maximum read count was discarded. TCRdb reanalyzed the raw reads on its own, using fastp at Q25 for trimming and MiXCR for clone calling, and kept in-frame beta chains. Rows matching on CDR3 protein sequence are summarized as one entry with the most common DNA and genes. The V and J calls were determined by TCRdb, not by the authors. This sample comprises about 320,000 distinct CDR3 sequences, about 22% of them detected only once. About 0.7% of the sample comes from the top ten.

For this clonotype: The target of this receptor is not known. This clone may be a read error of a much larger clone one base away.

The specimen was naive CD8+ T cells from blood, with Jurkat cell RNA spiked in. This specimen's cell subset or site label, interpreted: FACS-sorted CD8+CD4-CCR7+CD45RA+ naive T cells. The clonotype was recovered from a human donor in good health. Some libraries in this study had Jurkat cell RNA spiked in.

The encoded CDR3 is CASGSPEDSYEQYF. The DNA reads TGTGCCAGCGGCAGTCCCGAGGACTCCTACGAGCAGTACTTC. Recombination joined TRBV7-6 with TRBJ2-7, with no confidently assigned D gene. Trimming takes 8 bases from V and 0 bases from J, and the germline ends sit 14 bases apart. The CDR3, cysteine through phenylalanine, is 14 amino acids long. Just CDR3 DNA is preserved here, 42 bases in frame from base 1. As encoded in the germline V gene, CDR1 is SGHVS while CDR2 is FNYEAQ.